Following are 10 T cell receptor beta chains from one sample sequenced in a study of cytomegalovirus exposure and HLA in healthy donors. The PCR had 60 Vbeta and 13 Jbeta primers. TCRdb's table, derived via immunoSEQ multiplex PCR, lists solely in-frame clones and lacks some. The sample has approximately 160,000 clones; 82% are singletons. Sequencing was carried out using PBMCs. These receptors were obtained from a male donor in good health and CMV-seronegative.

A few counts support this clone. The chain links TRBV6-5 to TRBJ2-7; 8 bases agree with TRBD1. This CDR3 spans 15 amino acids. Germline V gives CDR1 MNHEY, CDR2 SVGAGI. V gave up 10 bases and J gave up 4 bases; unmatched junction bases: 15. DNA for the CDR3: TGTGCCACTCAGAAGCTTGCAGGGGGCGGGTACGAGCAGTACTTC. Translating it yields CATQKLAGGGYEQYF.

The chain carries TRBV11-2 and TRBJ2-7; the D gene is possibly TRBD1 (6 bases). Germline CDR1 SGHAT, CDR2 FQNNGV. The CDR3 covers 14 residues. V was clipped by 5 bases and J by 6 bases, with 17 bases between them. CDR3 region: CASSAVQGIGEQYF. DNA for the CDR3: TGTGCCAGCAGCGCCGTACAGGGAATCGGCGAGCAGTACTTC.

This chain joins TRBV10-3 and TRBJ2-3, with D possibly being TRBD1 (5 bases). V shed 3 bases and J shed 2 bases, with 9 bases lying between them. CDR3 length: 14 residues. CDR1 ENHRY and CDR2 SYGVKD come from the germline V gene. In DNA form, the CDR3 reads TGTGCCATCAGTGAAGGGGCCGCCACAGATACGCAGTATTTT. This sequence encodes CAISEGAATDTQYF.

Of note for this clone: The sample has other DNA sequences that encode this CDR3 too. The chain joins TRBV18 to TRBJ2-4; possibly TRBD1 for D (6 bases). V was clipped by 3 bases and J by 0 bases, with 18 bases between them. From germline, CDR1 is KGHSH and CDR2 LQKENI. CDR3 length equals 18 residues. The CDR3 coding sequence is TGTGCCAGCTCACCCGACAGGCAGTTATACCTAGCCAAAAACATTCAGTACTTC. Its translation: CASSPDRQLYLAKNIQYF.

This chain uses TRBV14 with TRBJ2-7; 11 nucleotides match TRBD2. V shed 4 bases, J shed 2 bases, and the junction held 4 bases outside the gene matches. CDR1 SGHDN and CDR2 FVKESK come from the germline V gene. The CDR3 sequence is 15 residues long. CDR3 loop: CASSRGLAGPYEQYF. CDR3 coding DNA: TGTGCCAGCAGCCGCGGACTAGCGGGTCCCTACGAGCAGTACTTC.

This clone is a singleton in its sample. The chain is built from TRBV9 and TRBJ2-1; D may be TRBD2 (5 bases). Trimming removed 0 bases from V and 6 bases from J, with 7 bases in between. This CDR3 contains 13 residues. From germline, CDR1 is SGDLS and CDR2 YYNGEE. This CDR3 reads CASSVERVNEQFF. In nucleotides, the CDR3 is TGTGCCAGCAGCGTAGAGAGGGTCAATGAGCAGTTCTTC.

V usage is TRBV5-5 and J usage is TRBJ2-5; a possible D gene is TRBD1 (6 bases). The germline V gene has CDR1 SGHKS and CDR2 YYEKEE (reference sequence). Trimming removed 4 bases at V and 4 bases at J, with 11 bases between. The CDR3 has 13 amino acids. The CDR3 sequence: CASSPLGGETQYF. Written as DNA, the CDR3 is TGTGCCAGCAGCCCTTTAGGGGGAGAGACCCAGTACTTC.

The CDR3 spells CASSQELIPGGWVANEKLFF. The CDR3 DNA is TGCGCCAGCAGCCAAGAACTGATCCCAGGGGGCTGGGTGGCTAATGAAAAACTGTTTTTT. This chain joins TRBV4-1 and TRBJ1-4; 8 bases are shared with TRBD1. The CDR3 spans 20 residues. V shed 0 bases, J shed 3 bases, and the junction held 15 bases outside the gene matches. The germline gives CDR1 MGHRA, CDR2 YSYEKL.

This clone was counted once. The chain has TRBV18 and TRBJ1-5; 10 bases are shared with TRBD1. The V gene end was trimmed by 2 bases and the J gene end by 2 bases; junction bases not matched to a gene: 3. The CDR3 has 16 residues. Looked up from germline, CDR1 is KGHSH and CDR2 is LQKENI. The CDR3 spells CASSPKGTGGNQPQHF. CDR3 nucleotides: TGTGCCAGCTCACCAAAGGGGACAGGGGGCAATCAGCCCCAGCATTTT.

This clone occurred a few times. The chain recombines TRBV6-5 with TRBJ2-3; D might be TRBD1 (6 bases). Between the trimmed V and J ends, which lost 0 bases and 6 bases, there was a span of 13 bases. The germline V gene encodes CDR1 MNHEY and CDR2 SVGAGI. This CDR3 contains 15 residues. CDR3 region: CASSYSGASLDTQYF. Here the CDR3 DNA reads TGTGCCAGCAGTTACTCGGGGGCTAGCTTGGATACGCAGTATTTT.